This entry describes one TCR beta chain. Its specificity is unknown. Lacking the conserved final phenylalanine or tryptophan, this CDR3 likely reflects a read error. This sample was included in a study of molecular identifiers for immune sequencing clone quantification. A single record per CDR3 protein comes from TCRdb applying MiXCR to the PCR reads. This table holds 100,000 or so distinct CDR3 sequences, 36% found once. Overall study results and limits: Barcode collisions between identical TCR molecules could shrink estimates of highly expanded clone sizes.

The ends were cut back, 3 bases at V and 0 bases at J, with 9 bases in the middle. The germline CDR1 and CDR2 sequences are DFQATT and SNEGSKA (reference sequence). The CDR3 is 13 amino acids. Sequencing was done on a sample of naive CD8+ T cells from blood, with Jurkat cell RNA spiked in. The subset denotes: FACS-sorted CD8+CD4-CCR7+CD45RA+ naive T cells. The TCR comes from a human donor in good health. Some libraries in this study had Jurkat cell RNA spiked in. The chain employs TRBV20-1 and TRBJ2-7; TRBD2 might be the D (5 bases). The CDR3 sequence: CSARRALSYEQYL. DNA of the CDR3: TGCAGTGCTAGGCGGGCCCTCTCCTACGAGCAGTACCTC.